This T cell receptor beta chain stems from a study of T cells in Graves' hyperthyroidism and ophthalmopathy. At the level of the study: At initial diagnosis, before any treatment had begun, peripheral blood was obtained. Study outcomes and limitations: Most thyroid clonotypes expanded above 0.001 appeared in blood too. The model foresaw ophthalmopathy a median around seven months prior to onset.

From more than 8 ml of fresh peripheral blood, PBMCs were isolated. Per the germline V gene, CDR1 is LGHNA and CDR2 is YSLEER. This CDR3 has 15 amino acids. The germline V and J ends were trimmed by 1 base and 8 bases, with 14 bases remaining between them. As for this clonotype: Its target is unknown.

TCR beta CDR3 regions were amplified from RNA. An initial round of RT-PCR targeting the TCR CDR3 relied on the HTBI primer set. From the multiplex PCR reads, TCRdb called clonotypes with MiXCR, one entry per CDR3 protein. The sample includes under 350,000 distinct CDR3 sequences, about a sixth of them seen just once. The TCR originated in a woman aged 55-70 years with Graves' ophthalmopathy. This chain connects TRBV4-3 to TRBJ1-4, with TRBD1 as a possible D gene (5 bases). The sample comprised blood. CDR3 residues: CASSQGQGFKEKLFF. The CDR3 nucleotides read TGCGCCAGCAGCCAAGGTCAGGGATTCAAGGAAAAACTGTTTTTT.